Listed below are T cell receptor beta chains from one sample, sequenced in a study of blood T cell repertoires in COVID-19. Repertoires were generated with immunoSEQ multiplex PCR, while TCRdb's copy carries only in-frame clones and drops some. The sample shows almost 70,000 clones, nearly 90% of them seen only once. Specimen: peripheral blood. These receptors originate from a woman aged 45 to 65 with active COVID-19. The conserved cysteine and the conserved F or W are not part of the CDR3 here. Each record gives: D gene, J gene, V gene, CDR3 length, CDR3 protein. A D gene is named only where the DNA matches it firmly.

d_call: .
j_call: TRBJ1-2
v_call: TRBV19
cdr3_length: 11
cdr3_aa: ARDMGRGSGYT

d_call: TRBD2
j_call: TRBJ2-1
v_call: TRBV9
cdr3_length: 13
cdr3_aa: ASSASGSWDNEQF

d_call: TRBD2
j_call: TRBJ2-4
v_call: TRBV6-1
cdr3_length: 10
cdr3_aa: ASSEEMGGVY

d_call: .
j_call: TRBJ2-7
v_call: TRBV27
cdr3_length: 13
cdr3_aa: ASSASWAPDSEQY

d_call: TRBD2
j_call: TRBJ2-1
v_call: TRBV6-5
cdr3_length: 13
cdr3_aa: ASSYPGTSSNEQF

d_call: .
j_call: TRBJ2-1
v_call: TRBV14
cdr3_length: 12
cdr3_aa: ASSQDWRDNEQF

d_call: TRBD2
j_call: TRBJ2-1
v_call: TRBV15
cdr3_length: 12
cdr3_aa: ATRGTSGDNEQF

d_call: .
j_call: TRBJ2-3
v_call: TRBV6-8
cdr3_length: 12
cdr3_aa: ASSSRAMGDTQY

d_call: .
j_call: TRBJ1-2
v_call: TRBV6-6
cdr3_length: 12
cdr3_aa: ASSFSGVDYGYT

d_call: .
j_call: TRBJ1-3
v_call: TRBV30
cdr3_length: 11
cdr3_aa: AWSIGSGNTIY

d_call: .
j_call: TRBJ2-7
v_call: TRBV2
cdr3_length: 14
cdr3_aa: ASSEEGARLLFEQY

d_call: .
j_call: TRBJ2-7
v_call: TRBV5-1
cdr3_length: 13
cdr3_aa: ASSSRTAGSNEQY

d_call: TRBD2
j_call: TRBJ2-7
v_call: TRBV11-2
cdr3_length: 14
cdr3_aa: ASSQISREGFYEQY

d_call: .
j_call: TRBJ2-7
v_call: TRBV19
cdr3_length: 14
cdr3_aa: ASSIRSTVPPYEQY

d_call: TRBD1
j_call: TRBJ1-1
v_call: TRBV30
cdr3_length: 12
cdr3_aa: AWSGDRSNTEAF

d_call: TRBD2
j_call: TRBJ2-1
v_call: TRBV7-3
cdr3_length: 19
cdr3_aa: ASSSHASVVAGGSSYNEQF

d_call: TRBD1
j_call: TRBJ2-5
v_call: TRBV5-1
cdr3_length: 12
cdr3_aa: ASSNRQGYETQY

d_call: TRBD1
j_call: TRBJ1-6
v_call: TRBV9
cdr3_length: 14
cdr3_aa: ASSATGGVYNSPLH

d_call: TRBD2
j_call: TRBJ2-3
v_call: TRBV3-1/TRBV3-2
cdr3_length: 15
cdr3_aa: ASSQQVIAGITDTQY

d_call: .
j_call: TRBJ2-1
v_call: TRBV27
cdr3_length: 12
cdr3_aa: ASSYRMLYNEQF

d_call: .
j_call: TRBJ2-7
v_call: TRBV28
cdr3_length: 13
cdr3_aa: ASSYPRDRVYEQY

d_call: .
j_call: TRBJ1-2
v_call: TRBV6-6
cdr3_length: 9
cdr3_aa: ASSLQGGYT

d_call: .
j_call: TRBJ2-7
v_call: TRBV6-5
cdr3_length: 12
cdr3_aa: ASSSTGLPYEQY

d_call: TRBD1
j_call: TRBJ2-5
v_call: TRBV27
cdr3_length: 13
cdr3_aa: ASRNRDRGPETQY

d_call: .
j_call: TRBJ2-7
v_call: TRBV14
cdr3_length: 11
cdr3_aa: ASSHQGSYEQY

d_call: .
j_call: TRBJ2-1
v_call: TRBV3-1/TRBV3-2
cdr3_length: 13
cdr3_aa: ASSHPRGSYNEQF

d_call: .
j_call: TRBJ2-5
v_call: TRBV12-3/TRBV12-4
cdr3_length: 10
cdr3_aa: ASSELRETQY

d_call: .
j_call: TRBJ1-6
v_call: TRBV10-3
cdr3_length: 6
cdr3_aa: AISPLH

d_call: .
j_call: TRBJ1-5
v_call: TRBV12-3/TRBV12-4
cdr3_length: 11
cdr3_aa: ASSRDFDQPQH

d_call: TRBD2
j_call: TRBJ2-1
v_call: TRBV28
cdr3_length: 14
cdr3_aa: ASSPNLAENYNEQF

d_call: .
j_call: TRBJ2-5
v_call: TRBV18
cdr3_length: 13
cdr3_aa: ASSPLAAYQETQY

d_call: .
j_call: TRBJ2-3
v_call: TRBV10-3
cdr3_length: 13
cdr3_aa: AIRVRGSGTDTQY

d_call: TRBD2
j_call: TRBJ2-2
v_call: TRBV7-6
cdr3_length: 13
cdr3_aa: ASSSGRGGTGELF

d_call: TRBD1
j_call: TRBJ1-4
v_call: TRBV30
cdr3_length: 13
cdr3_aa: ACKDRRTTNEKLF

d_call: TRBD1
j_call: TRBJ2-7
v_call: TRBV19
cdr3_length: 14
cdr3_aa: ASSIGTGGAPYEQY

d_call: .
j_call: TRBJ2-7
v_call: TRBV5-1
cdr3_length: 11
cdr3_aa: ASSPELGEEQY

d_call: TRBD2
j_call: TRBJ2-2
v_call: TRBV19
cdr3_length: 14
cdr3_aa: ASRHSSGRAGGELF

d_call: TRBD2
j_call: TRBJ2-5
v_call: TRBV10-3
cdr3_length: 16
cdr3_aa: ATASLGLLAGGRETQY

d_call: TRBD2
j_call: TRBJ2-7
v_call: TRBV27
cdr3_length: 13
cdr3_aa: ASSLAAGELYEQY

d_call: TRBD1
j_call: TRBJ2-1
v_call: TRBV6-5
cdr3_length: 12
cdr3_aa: ASRYRTGYNEQF

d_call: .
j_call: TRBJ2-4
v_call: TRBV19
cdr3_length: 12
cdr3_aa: ASSQSGAKNIQY

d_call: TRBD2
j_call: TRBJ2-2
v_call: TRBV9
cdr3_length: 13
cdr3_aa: ASSVVVAGDGELF

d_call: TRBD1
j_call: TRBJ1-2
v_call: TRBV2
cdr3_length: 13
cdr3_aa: ASHPGQGHNYGYT

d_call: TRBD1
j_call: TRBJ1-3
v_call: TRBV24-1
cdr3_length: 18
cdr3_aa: ATPPFRTGWGGESGNTIY

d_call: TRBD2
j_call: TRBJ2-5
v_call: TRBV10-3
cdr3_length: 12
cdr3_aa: AISESNGGETQY

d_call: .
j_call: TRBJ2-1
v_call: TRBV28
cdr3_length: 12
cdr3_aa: ASILPLVGNEQF

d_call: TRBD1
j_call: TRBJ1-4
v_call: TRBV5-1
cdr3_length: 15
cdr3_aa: ASSFWTGKVTNEKLF

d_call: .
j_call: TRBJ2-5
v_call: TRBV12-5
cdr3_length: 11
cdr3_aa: ASSGGIQETQY

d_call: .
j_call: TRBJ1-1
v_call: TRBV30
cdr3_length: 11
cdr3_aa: AWERARGTEAF

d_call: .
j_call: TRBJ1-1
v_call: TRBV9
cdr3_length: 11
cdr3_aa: ASSVSGYTEAF

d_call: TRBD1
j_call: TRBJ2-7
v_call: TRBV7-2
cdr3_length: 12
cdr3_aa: ASSSDRGSYEQY

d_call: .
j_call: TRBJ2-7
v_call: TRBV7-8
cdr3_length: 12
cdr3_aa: ASSFGSTPYEQY

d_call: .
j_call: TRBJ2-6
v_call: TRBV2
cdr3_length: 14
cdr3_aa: ASARGGFSGANVLT

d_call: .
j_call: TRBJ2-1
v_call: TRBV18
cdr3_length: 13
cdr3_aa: ASSPPRDRNNEQF